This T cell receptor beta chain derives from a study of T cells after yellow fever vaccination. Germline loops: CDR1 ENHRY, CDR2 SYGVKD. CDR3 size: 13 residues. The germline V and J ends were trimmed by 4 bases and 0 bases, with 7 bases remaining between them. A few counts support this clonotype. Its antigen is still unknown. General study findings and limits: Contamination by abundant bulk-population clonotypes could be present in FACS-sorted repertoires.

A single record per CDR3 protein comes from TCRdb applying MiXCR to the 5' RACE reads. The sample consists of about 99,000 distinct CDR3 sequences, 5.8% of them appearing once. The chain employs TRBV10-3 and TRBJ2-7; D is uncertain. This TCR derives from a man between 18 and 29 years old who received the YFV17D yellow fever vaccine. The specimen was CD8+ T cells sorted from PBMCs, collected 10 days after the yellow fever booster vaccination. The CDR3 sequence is CAISGANSYEQYF. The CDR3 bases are TGTGCCATCAGTGGAGCCAACTCCTACGAGCAGTACTTC.